This entry lists 25 T cell receptor beta chains sequenced from one sample in a study of graft-versus-host responses after intestinal transplantation. Data came from immunoSEQ multiplex PCR; TCRdb stores just in-frame clones and leaves some out. The sample has 17,000 or so clones; 38% are singletons. Co-plating was performed using around 200,000 CFSE-labeled responder cells and around 200,000 irradiated, violet-dye-labeled stimulator cells. The source was alloreactive CD8+ T cells from a mixed lymphocyte reaction culture, collected before intestinal transplant. Subset denoted: CFSE-low proliferating T cells sorted from roughly six-day pre-transplant mixed lymphocyte reaction (GvH or HvG direction). All receptors come from a human patient who received an intestinal transplant.

This clone is labeled as large (0.1 to 1%). The chain recombines TRBV14 with TRBJ2-1, with TRBD2 matching over 9 bases. Losses at the gene ends were 1 base for V and 3 bases for J; bases not matched to a gene: 4. The V gene's germline CDR1 is SGHDN and CDR2 FVKESK. This CDR3 has 16 residues. The CDR3 DNA is TGTGCCAGCAGCCAAGGGACTAGCGCGCTCTACAATGAGCAGTTCTTC. It encodes CASSQGTSALYNEQFF.

J is TRBJ2-7 and V is TRBV4-3; D call uncertain. Germline V gene data show CDR1 as LGHNA and CDR2 as YSLEER. The V end was cut by 6 bases, the J end by 0 bases, with 9 bases between. CDR3 length equals 13 residues. The CDR3 DNA reads as TGCGCCAGCAGGGACCACAGCTCCTACGAGCAGTACTTC. Its translation is CASRDHSSYEQYF.

This chain links TRBV7-6 with TRBJ2-3; 13 bases line up with TRBD2. Trimming at V came to 4 bases and at J to 3 bases, leaving 7 bases not matched to a gene. Looked up from germline, CDR1 is SGHVS and CDR2 is FNYEAQ. The CDR3 runs 17 residues. CDR3 protein: CASSSWTSGSGTDTQYF. The DNA of the CDR3 is TGTGCCAGCAGCTCCTGGACTAGCGGGAGTGGAACAGATACGCAGTATTTT. The variable domain in full, completed from reference TRBV7-6 and TRBJ2-3, reads GAGVSQSPRYKVTKRGQDVALRCDPISGHVSLYWYRQALGQGPEFLTYFNYEAQQDKSGLPNDRFSAERPEGSISTLTIQRTEQRDSAMYRCASSSWTSGSGTDTQYFGPGTRLTVL.

The genes are TRBV4-1 and TRBJ2-7; a possible D gene is TRBD1 (6 bases). The CDR3 totals 14 residues. V shed 5 bases and J shed 2 bases, with 13 bases lying between them. Germline V CDR1 and CDR2: MGHRA, YSYEKL. This CDR3 is CASSSSPGAYEQYF. The CDR3, as DNA: TGCGCCAGCAGCTCTAGCCCAGGGGCCTACGAGCAGTACTTC.

The V gene is TRBV4-1, the J gene TRBJ2-7, with D tentatively TRBD2 (6 bases). The CDR3 has 16 amino acids. CDR1 and CDR2 (germline): MGHRA, YSYEKL. The ends were cut back, 4 bases at V and 2 bases at J, with 18 bases in the middle. CDR3 in DNA: TGCGCCAGCAGCCGGGGACTTCTCCCCCCTACCTACGAGCAGTACTTC. This gives the protein CASSRGLLPPTYEQYF.

This clone turned up a few times. The V gene is TRBV5-1, the J gene TRBJ1-1, with unresolved D. The length of the CDR3 is 14 residues. Per the germline V gene, CDR1 is SGHRS and CDR2 is YFSETQ. V lost 4 bases and J lost 7, with 17 bases in between. The CDR3 spells CASSQTPKTYEAFF. The DNA for the CDR3 is TGCGCCAGCAGCCAAACCCCGAAGACTTATGAAGCTTTCTTT.

The rearrangement links TRBV5-8 to TRBJ2-5, with TRBD2 matching over 16 bases. Germline V gene sequence: CDR1 SGHTS, CDR2 YDEGEE. The V segment lost 5 bases and the J segment 5 bases; nucleotides outside the gene matches: 12. The CDR3 length is 18 residues. The CDR3 DNA is TGTGCCAGCAGTCTGGGACTAGCGGGAGGGCCGGTCAGGGAGACCCAGTACTTC. Amino acid sequence: CASSLGLAGGPVRETQYF.

This chain connects TRBV19 to TRBJ2-3; D is unresolved. CDR1 is LNHDA and CDR2 is SQIVND in the germline V gene (reference sequence). Trimming took 3 bases from V and 2 from J, leaving 9 bases between them. The CDR3 sequence is 14 residues long. CDR3 coding DNA: TGTGCCAGTAGTATGGAGCATTTCACAGATACGCAGTATTTT. Translating it yields CASSMEHFTDTQYF.

The sample holds a few counts of this clone. CDR3 DNA sequence: TGTGCCACCAGCCGGCTCTCTGGGGCCAACGTCCTGACTTTC. Translating gives CATSRLSGANVLTF. The rearrangement links TRBV15 to TRBJ2-6; the D is unclear. This CDR3 comprises 14 residues. Germline V gene lookup returns CDR1 LNHNV and CDR2 YYDKDF (reference sequence). The V and J ends lost 5 bases and 0 bases respectively, with 5 bases between them.

The chain recombines TRBV5-1 with TRBJ1-1, with 8 bases fitting TRBD1. CDR3 length: 15 residues. The germline gives CDR1 SGHRS, CDR2 YFSETQ. V lost 6 bases and J lost 2; bases outside the gene matches: 9. The CDR3 protein is CASTGSGQANTEAFF. The CDR3 bases are TGCGCCAGCACGGGGTCGGGACAGGCCAACACTGAAGCTTTCTTT.

This chain connects TRBV6-4 to TRBJ2-1; D is ambiguous. This CDR3 spans 13 amino acids. Between the trimmed V and J ends, which lost 2 bases and 9 bases, there was a span of 11 bases. Germline CDR1 is MRHNA and CDR2 is SNTAGT. The CDR3 nucleotides are TGTGCCAGCAGTGACAGTGGGATGGGTGAGCAGTTCTTC. Translated, it gives CASSDSGMGEQFF.

This clone was counted between two and nine times. The rearrangement uses TRBV9 and TRBJ2-7, with D possibly TRBD2 on 5 matching bases. CDR3 length equals 16 residues. The V and J ends lost 4 bases and 2 bases respectively, with 19 bases between them. Germline CDR1 SGDLS, CDR2 YYNGEE. CDR3 protein: CASSPSGKKVPYEQYF. CDR3 DNA sequence: TGTGCCAGCAGCCCCTCGGGGAAGAAGGTCCCCTACGAGCAGTACTTC.

This clone was counted only a few times. Other DNA sequences within the sample encode an identical CDR3. V gene TRBV27 combines with J gene TRBJ2-6; perhaps TRBD2 as D (6 bases). The CDR3 covers 16 residues. CDR1 and CDR2 from the germline V gene are MNHEY and SMNVEV (reference sequence). Trimming shortened V by 3 bases and J by 4 bases, and 13 bases separated the two germline ends. For the CDR3, the DNA is TGTGCCAGCAGTTTGATGGCGGGGTGGGGGGCCAACGTCCTGACTTTC. The encoded protein is CASSLMAGWGANVLTF.

In this sample, this clone turned up a few times. The V gene is TRBV6-6, the J gene TRBJ1-1, with a weak D call TRBD1 (5 bases). V was trimmed by 1 base and J by 5 bases, leaving 11 bases between them. This CDR3 has 14 residues. Germline V gene sequence: CDR1 MNHNY, CDR2 SVGAGI (reference sequence). CDR3: CASSYWWGKTEAFF. The CDR3 coding sequence is TGTGCCAGCAGTTACTGGTGGGGGAAGACTGAAGCTTTCTTT.

This chain connects TRBV6-6 to TRBJ1-1, with no clear D. Germline CDR1 MNHNY, CDR2 SVGAGI (reference sequence). Trimming pared 0 bases from V and 0 bases from J, leaving 8 bases between. This CDR3 has 15 residues. This chain's CDR3 is CASSYSLGMNTEAFF. CDR3 DNA sequence: TGTGCCAGCAGTTACTCCCTTGGAATGAACACTGAAGCTTTCTTT.

The chain uses TRBV19 and TRBJ1-5; D is ambiguous. CDR3 length equals 15 residues. Germline CDR1 LNHDA, CDR2 SQIVND (reference sequence). Trimming left V 1 base short and J 0 bases short, with 7 bases between. The CDR3 region has the DNA TGTGCCAGTAGTATAGTGGGGTATAGCAATCAGCCCCAGCATTTT. This translates into CASSIVGYSNQPQHF.

This chain joins TRBV9 and TRBJ2-5; D perhaps matches TRBD2 (6 bases). From germline, CDR1 is SGDLS and CDR2 YYNGEE. V lost 7 bases, J lost 3 bases, and 19 bases lay in between. The CDR3 is 15 residues long. This CDR3 reads CASSHNPASEETQYF. In DNA, the CDR3 is TGTGCCAGCTCCCATAATCCGGCTAGCGAAGAGACCCAGTACTTC.

V gene TRBV11-2 combines with J gene TRBJ2-2; 8 nucleotides agree with TRBD2. Germline CDR1 SGHAT, CDR2 FQNNGV. J lost 5 bases, V lost 2 bases, and 7 bases had no gene match. The CDR3 totals 16 residues. The CDR3 DNA follows: TGTGCCAGCAGCTTATTAGCGGGAATCACGACCGGGGAGCTGTTTTTT. This translates into CASSLLAGITTGELFF.

This clone appeared a few times. The chain couples TRBV4-1 to TRBJ1-2; D gene unclear. CDR3 length: 14 residues. CDR1 is MGHRA and CDR2 is YSYEKL in the germline V gene. V gave up 1 base and J gave up 1 base, with 7 bases separating them. CDR3 in amino acids: CASSQVGSNYGYTF. In DNA form, the CDR3 reads TGCGCCAGCAGCCAAGTCGGCAGTAACTATGGCTACACCTTC.

The J gene is TRBJ2-1, the V gene TRBV2, with 7 positions matching TRBD1. V was clipped by 8 bases and J by 0 bases; unmatched bases: 10. The CDR3 runs to 16 residues. Germline loops: CDR1 SNHLY, CDR2 FYNNEI. CDR3 nucleotide sequence: TGTGCCAGCGAGGGACAGAGGTTTCCCTCCTACAATGAGCAGTTCTTC. Translation: CASEGQRFPSYNEQFF.

The V call is TRBV11-2, the J call TRBJ1-1; no clear D gene. Germline V gives CDR1 SGHAT, CDR2 FQNNGV. V was shortened by 3 bases and J by 8 bases, with 10 bases between the two germline ends. The CDR3 sequence is 12 residues long. The DNA of the CDR3 is TGTGCCAGCAGCTTCGGAATCAACGAAGCTTTCTTT. This translates into CASSFGINEAFF.

This chain links TRBV9 with TRBJ1-3; weak D call: TRBD1 (5 bases). The CDR3 length is 18 residues. Deletions cut 4 bases from V and 0 bases from J, with 20 bases between. Looked up from germline, CDR1 is SGDLS and CDR2 is YYNGEE. CDR3: CASSSSTGTEVSGNTIYF. In DNA, the CDR3 is TGTGCCAGCAGCTCCAGTACCGGGACGGAAGTCTCTGGAAACACCATATATTTT.

This clone was seen a handful of times. V usage is TRBV28 and J usage is TRBJ2-7; D is undetermined. Per germline, CDR1 MDHEN and CDR2 SYDVKM. Trimming stripped 9 bases from V and 2 bases from J, with 20 bases between. The CDR3 is 15 amino acids. The CDR3 nucleotides are TGTGCCAGTAACCGACGCAAGAGTTTCCCCTACGAGCAGTACTTC. Encoded protein: CASNRRKSFPYEQYF. Filled out from reference TRBV28 and TRBJ2-7, the complete variable domain reads DVKVTQSSRYLVKRTGEKVFLECVQDMDHENMFWYRQDPGLGLRLIYFSYDVKMKEKGDIPEGYSVSREKKERFSLILESASTNQTSMYLCASNRRKSFPYEQYFGPGTRLTVT.

The gene calls are TRBV6-6 and TRBJ2-3, with D perhaps given as TRBD1 or TRBD2 (5 bases each). Germline values: CDR1 MNHNY, CDR2 SVGAGI (reference sequence). With 4 bases removed from V and 6 bases from J, the gap between germline ends came to 8 bases. The CDR3 runs 12 residues. The CDR3 DNA is TGTGCCAGCAGTTGGGGGACGGATACGCAGTATTTT. It yields the protein CASSWGTDTQYF.

The chain couples TRBV11-3 to TRBJ2-7; D not certain. Per germline, CDR1 SGHNT and CDR2 YENEEA. This CDR3 contains 12 residues. Between the trimmed V and J ends, which lost 5 bases and 2 bases, there was a span of 7 bases. The CDR3 reads CASSQITYEQYF. The CDR3, as DNA: TGTGCCAGCAGCCAGATTACCTACGAGCAGTACTTC.